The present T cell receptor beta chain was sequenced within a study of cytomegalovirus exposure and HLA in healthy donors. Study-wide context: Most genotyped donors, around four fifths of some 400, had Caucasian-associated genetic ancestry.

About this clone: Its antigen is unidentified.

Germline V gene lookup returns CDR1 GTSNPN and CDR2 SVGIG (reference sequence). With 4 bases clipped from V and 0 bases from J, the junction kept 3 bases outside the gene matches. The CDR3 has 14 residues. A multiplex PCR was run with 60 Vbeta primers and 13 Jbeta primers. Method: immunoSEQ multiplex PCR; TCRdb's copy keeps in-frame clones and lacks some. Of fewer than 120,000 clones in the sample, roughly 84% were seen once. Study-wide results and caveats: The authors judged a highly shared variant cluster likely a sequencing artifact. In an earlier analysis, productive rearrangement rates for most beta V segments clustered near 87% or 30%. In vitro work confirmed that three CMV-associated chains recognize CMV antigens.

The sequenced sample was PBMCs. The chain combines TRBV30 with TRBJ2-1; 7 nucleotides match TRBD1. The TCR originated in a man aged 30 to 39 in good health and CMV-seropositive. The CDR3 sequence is CAWNRGSSYNEQFF. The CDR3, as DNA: TGTGCCTGGAACAGGGGAAGCTCCTACAATGAGCAGTTCTTC.